This TCR beta chain is from a study of T-cell memory formation after mild COVID-19. Looking at the study overall: Clusters were largely donor specific.

Whole-study findings and limits: Contracting clones from day 15 to 85 showed balanced CD4/CD8; later expanders favored CD4+. Contracting CD4+ clones lay largely in CM and EM, with CD8+ ones residing in EMRA.

5'RACE primed at constant segments yielded TCR alpha and TCR beta cDNA libraries bearing sample barcodes and UMIs. TCRdb re-called the 5' RACE reads with MiXCR, one entry per CDR3 protein. The table lists about 320,000 distinct CDR3 sequences, over 11% of them singletons. As concerns this clonotype: Its antigen is unidentified.

The CDR3 runs to 9 residues. V gave up 7 bases and J gave up 10 bases, with 7 bases separating them. CDR1 MNHEY and CDR2 SVGAGI come from the germline V gene. The clonotype comes from a man between 18 and 29 years old who had mild COVID-19 (a few samples of this study predate the infection). Cell type and time point are not known. The specimen was PBMCs or a T cell subset sorted from them (not recorded which). V gene TRBV6-5 combines with J gene TRBJ1-1; D ambiguous. As DNA, the CDR3 is TGTGCCAGCATCGGAACAGCTTTCTTT. Translation gives CASIGTAFF.